One and the same sample provided the 16 T cell receptor beta chains below, sequenced in a study of cytomegalovirus exposure and HLA in healthy donors. PCR amplification relied on 60 Vbeta primers (plus 13 Jbeta primers). Generated by immunoSEQ multiplex PCR, the TCRdb table keeps only in-frame clones and is missing some. The sample yields about 140,000 clones, under 70% seen once. Sequences were obtained from PBMCs. Receptors were obtained from a woman aged 55-70 years in good health and CMV-seronegative.

This chain connects TRBV6-5 to TRBJ2-1; TRBD2 might be the D (6 bases). From germline, CDR1 is MNHEY and CDR2 SVGAGI. The germline V and J ends were trimmed by 0 bases and 6 bases, with 15 bases remaining between them. This CDR3 spans 16 amino acids. CDR3 DNA: TGTGCCAGCAGTTACTCGAGAGGACTAACGCCCAATGAGCAGTTCTTC. Protein: CASSYSRGLTPNEQFF.

CDR3 in amino acids: CASSFQAGELYEQYF. In nucleotides, the CDR3 is TGTGCCAGCAGTTTCCAAGCAGGGGAACTCTACGAGCAGTACTTC. V is TRBV6-5 and J is TRBJ2-7; D is perhaps TRBD1 (6 bases). V lost 4 bases and J lost 3, with 16 bases in between. CDR1 is MNHEY and CDR2 is SVGAGI in the germline V gene. The length of the CDR3 is 15 residues.

The V gene is TRBV7-2, the J gene TRBJ1-5; D might be TRBD1 (5 bases). Per germline, CDR1 SGHTA and CDR2 FQGNSA. This CDR3 contains 16 residues. Trimming cost V 3 bases and J 0 bases, with 12 bases left between them. The CDR3 DNA reads TGTGCCAGCAGCTTGTCAGGGTCGAATAGCAATCAGCCCCAGCATTTT. Amino acids: CASSLSGSNSNQPQHF.

The chain carries TRBV4-3 and TRBJ2-2; possible D gene TRBD1, 5 bases. Per the germline V gene, CDR1 is LGHNA and CDR2 is YSLEER. Trimming left V 0 bases short and J 6 bases short, with 8 bases between. The CDR3 is made up of 14 amino acids. CDR3 amino acids: CASSQDLGPGELFF. The CDR3 DNA reads TGCGCCAGCAGCCAAGATTTGGGGCCCGGGGAGCTGTTTTTT.

The chain links TRBV7-2 to TRBJ2-7; 10 bases align to TRBD2. Unmatched junction bases numbered 8, after V lost 1 base and J lost 2 bases. Germline V gene sequence: CDR1 SGHTA, CDR2 FQGNSA. This CDR3 has 17 amino acids. CDR3 sequence: CASSLVNPAGGPYEQYF. The CDR3 DNA follows: TGTGCCAGCAGCTTAGTCAATCCAGCGGGAGGGCCCTACGAGCAGTACTTC.

The chain combines TRBV12-5 with TRBJ2-1, with D uncertain. V lost 1 base, J lost 1 base, and 5 bases lay in between. The CDR3 consists of 14 residues. Germline CDR1 and CDR2: LGHNT and FRNRAP. The CDR3 DNA reads as TGTGCTAGTGGTTTGGGTCAATCCTACAATGAGCAGTTCTTC. Translation gives CASGLGQSYNEQFF.

A word on this clone: Other nucleotide sequences from this sample produce the same CDR3. The chain joins TRBV5-1 to TRBJ2-3; 7 bases are a match to TRBD2. The length of the CDR3 is 14 residues. J lost 3 bases, V lost 1 base, and 2 bases had no gene match. Germline V gene sequence: CDR1 SGHRS, CDR2 YFSETQ. The CDR3 region is CASSLSGGTDTQYF. CDR3 DNA sequence: TGCGCCAGCAGCTTGTCGGGAGGAACAGATACGCAGTATTTT.

The chain joins TRBV5-4 to TRBJ2-7; tentative D call: TRBD1 (6 bases). V lost 4 bases and J lost 6, with 17 bases in between. The CDR3 length is 14 residues. Germline V lookup: CDR1 SGHNT, CDR2 YYREEE (reference sequence). CDR3 bases: TGTGCCAGCAGCCGCACAGGGCCTGCTTCCGAGCAGTACTTC. The encoded protein is CASSRTGPASEQYF.

This rearrangement joins TRBV2 to TRBJ2-3; 10 positions agree with TRBD1. This CDR3 has 18 residues. The J segment lost 6 bases and the V segment lost 6 bases, leaving 18 bases of the junction unmatched. The germline V gene has CDR1 SNHLY and CDR2 FYNNEI. DNA of the CDR3: TGTGCCAGCAGGGGGACAGGGGCTTGGGGGGTAGCTCCGGATACGCAGTATTTT. It translates to CASRGTGAWGVAPDTQYF.

There are a few counts of this clone. This chain links TRBV11-2 with TRBJ2-1; possibly TRBD2 for D (5 bases). The germline V gene has CDR1 SGHAT and CDR2 FQNNGV. CDR3 size: 14 residues. V was cut by 0 bases and J by 3 bases, with 6 bases left in between. The CDR3 DNA is TGTGCCAGCAGCTTAGAGGACTTCTACAATGAGCAGTTCTTC. Protein: CASSLEDFYNEQFF.

This clone was seen more than once but under ten times. The chain employs TRBV6-9 and TRBJ1-2; 7 positions match TRBD1. The CDR3 is 15 amino acids. Germline CDR1 reads MNHGY; CDR2 reads SVAAGI. With 3 bases clipped from V and 3 bases from J, the junction kept 7 bases outside the gene matches. This CDR3 reads CASSYSRGLYYGYTF. The CDR3 DNA reads as TGTGCCAGCAGTTACTCCAGGGGGTTGTACTATGGCTACACCTTC.

The gene calls are TRBV5-6 and TRBJ2-7, with TRBD1 as a possible D gene (6 bases). There are 13 residues in the CDR3. The germline V gene encodes CDR1 SGHDT and CDR2 YYEEEE. Trimming took 4 bases from V and 3 from J, leaving 11 bases between them. CDR3 residues: CASSPGTYYEQYF. The CDR3, as DNA: TGTGCCAGCAGCCCCGGGACATACTACGAGCAGTACTTC.

In its sample, this clone was seen a few times. The chain combines TRBV19 with TRBJ1-2; a possible D gene is TRBD1 (5 bases). CDR3 length: 13 amino acids. Trimming took off 1 base at V and 7 bases at J, with 10 bases between the two ends. Per germline, CDR1 LNHDA and CDR2 SQIVND (reference sequence). CDR3 in amino acids: CASSIGDLGGYTF. The CDR3 DNA follows: TGTGCCAGTAGTATAGGGGACTTAGGTGGCTACACCTTC.

This clone has only one observation. This chain joins TRBV5-1 and TRBJ1-2; 9 bases map to TRBD1. Germline assignment: CDR1 SGHRS and CDR2 YFSETQ. This CDR3 has 15 amino acids. With 0 bases clipped from V and 4 bases from J, the junction kept 4 bases outside the gene matches. The CDR3 DNA is TGCGCCAGCAGCTTGGGGGACAGGGCATTCTATGGCTACACCTTC. Protein product: CASSLGDRAFYGYTF.

The rearrangement joins TRBV12-5 to TRBJ2-5; TRBD1 is a possible D gene (5 bases). V was cut by 7 bases and J by 5 bases, with 14 bases left in between. The CDR3 totals 13 residues. Germline CDR1 and CDR2: LGHNT and FRNRAP. In nucleotides, the CDR3 is TGTGCTAGTGCCCACGACAGACGGGAGACCCAGTACTTC. Its protein is CASAHDRRETQYF.

The V gene is TRBV7-2, the J gene TRBJ2-7; TRBD2 matches at 14 bases. The trim removed 5 bases at V and 4 bases at J, leaving 4 bases unmatched. Germline V gives CDR1 SGHTA, CDR2 FQGNSA. The CDR3 totals 15 residues. The CDR3 sequence is CASSPRTSGRYEQYF. CDR3 in DNA: TGTGCCAGCAGCCCCCGGACTAGCGGGAGGTACGAGCAGTACTTC.